One and the same sample provided the 5 T cell receptor beta chains below, sequenced in a study of OX40 agonist ivuxolimab in advanced cancers. The table came from immunoSEQ multiplex PCR; TCRdb's copy has only in-frame clones and leaves some out. The sample carries some 100,000 clones, roughly nine tenths recorded once. The source was CD4+ or CD8+ T cells sorted from blood, collected in a trial of the OX40 agonist ivuxolimab. These receptors all come from an adult with an advanced solid tumor such as melanoma, head and neck, liver or kidney cancer.

This rearrangement joins TRBV2 to TRBJ1-3; D unclear. Trimming took off 4 bases at V and 4 bases at J, with 11 bases between the two ends. Per the germline V gene, CDR1 is SNHLY and CDR2 is FYNNEI. The CDR3 has 14 residues. CDR3 protein: CASSGANKGNTIYF. CDR3 DNA sequence: TGTGCCAGCAGTGGGGCAAATAAGGGAAACACCATATATTTT.

The gene calls are TRBV4-1 and TRBJ2-7; the match to TRBD2 covers 10 bases. The V gene's germline CDR1 is MGHRA and CDR2 YSYEKL. The J segment lost 4 bases and the V segment lost 4 bases, leaving 7 bases of the junction unmatched. The CDR3 contains 15 residues. CDR3 residues: CASSPSSGSLYEQYF. CDR3 DNA: TGCGCCAGCAGCCCTTCTAGCGGGAGTTTATACGAGCAGTACTTC.

The chain carries TRBV27 and TRBJ2-3, with TRBD2 identical over 8 bases. The V gene's germline CDR1 is MNHEY and CDR2 SMNVEV (reference sequence). The CDR3 covers 18 residues. J lost 0 bases, V lost 2 bases, and 10 bases had no gene match. The CDR3: CASSLGGTIAGSTDTQYF. In DNA, the CDR3 is TGTGCCAGCAGTTTAGGGGGGACGATAGCGGGAAGCACAGATACGCAGTATTTT.

In this sample, this clone turned up once. The gene calls are TRBV6-6 and TRBJ1-4; TRBD1 matches 7 bases. Trimming took 2 bases from V and 7 from J; bases not matched to a gene: 7. The germline gives CDR1 MNHNY, CDR2 SVGAGI (reference sequence). This CDR3 has 15 amino acids. The CDR3 loop is CASSYDRDRPEKLFF. The CDR3 bases are TGTGCCAGCAGTTACGATAGGGACAGACCTGAAAAACTGTTTTTT.

The gene calls are TRBV10-2 and TRBJ1-1, with unresolved D. The CDR3 length is 15 residues. Trimming removed 0 bases at V and 4 bases at J, with 12 bases between. Germline CDR1 and CDR2: WSHSY and SAAADI. In DNA form, the CDR3 reads TGCGCCAGCAGTGAGTCAGGAGGGTTTGGCACTGAAGCTTTCTTT. Translated, it gives CASSESGGFGTEAFF.